The TCR beta chain described here comes from a study of identical twins. Germline V gene lookup returns CDR1 SGHDN and CDR2 FVKESK. This CDR3 spans 13 amino acids. V was trimmed by 7 bases and J by 4 bases, leaving 13 bases between them. TCRdb analysed the 5' RACE reads with MiXCR anew, one entry per CDR3 protein. The sample carries about 570,000 distinct CDR3 sequences, roughly 9.5% recorded once. In every case, the donor was a healthy Caucasian. These same data were also listed under a study on yellow fever vaccine responses in identical twins.

Sequenced: PBMCs. The sequence was collected from a woman under 30 in good health. V gene TRBV14 combines with J gene TRBJ1-1; no clear D. CDR3 residues: CASTTGESTEAFF. Here the CDR3 DNA reads TGTGCCAGCACAACTGGGGAATCCACTGAAGCTTTCTTT.